This T cell receptor beta chain was observed in a study of beta chain features in type 1 diabetes (dated by TCRdb to the late 2010s). With respect to the entire study: Mean age, gender distribution, total cell number and subset yield did not differ between patients and healthy donors. In the study, recently diagnosed type 1 diabetes patients and matched healthy donors were compared on the TCRB repertoires of their sorted circulating CD4+ T cell subsets. Whereas all 30 or so donors provided naive and central memory subsets, regulatory and stem cell-like memory subsets were isolated from just 8 patients and about 8 healthy donors. A total of 90 million to 140 million sorted cells were examined across all samples, and RNA yield correlated strongly with the number of cells per subset. Results and caveats for the whole study, not just this receptor: Fewer insertions and more nucleotide deletions at VDJ recombination sites were observed in patients with type 1 diabetes, implying thymic rearrangement abnormalities. Naive, central memory and regulatory TCRB repertoires appeared more similar among patients than among healthy donors. Type 1 diabetes patients showed a moderate but significant shortening of TCRB CDR3 length in all four CD4+ subsets. PCR might favor shorter templates, but patient and control samples were amplified and corrected together, so any skew would affect both groups equally. Because cDNA was sequenced instead of genomic DNA, activated cells with high expression could be over-represented, although the groups did not differ in activation or CD3 levels. Only small numbers of individuals were included in the HLA sub-analyses, which left unresolved whether HLA type had any influence on TCRB rearrangement.

The entire amount of isolated RNA was reverse transcribed using the High Capacity cDNA Reverse Transcription Kit, so the sequenced TCRB transcripts were expressed ones. Deep immunoSEQ sequencing was applied to naive, central memory and regulatory T cell samples, giving an average of around 3.8 million total reads per sample. Sorted cells were lysed in RLT buffer, and RNA was extracted using DNase-treated RNeasy Micro or Mini kits according to cell number. To prevent cross-contamination, every cell subset was processed on its own, while patient and healthy donor samples were processed together. TCRB sequences were amplified from cDNA with the immunoSEQ multiplex PCR, producing 87-bp fragments spanning the CDR3 region. Amplicons were sequenced on the Illumina HiSeq platform. The source study handled its data this way. Synthetic template baselines were used to correct PCR bias computationally, reads within Hamming distance 2 were collapsed, and singletons that could not be merged were discarded. By aligning reads against IMGT, V, D and J genes, CDR3 length, and insertions or deletions at six rearrangement sites were assigned. Clonotype counts were normalized to sorted cell number within each subset before computing true diversity and Gini coefficients with the tcR R package. Repertoire sharing was quantified using the overlap coefficient calculated on TCRB nucleotide sequences. As a proxy for the pre-selection repertoire, out-of-frame TCRB sequences from naive cells were analyzed. As stored in TCRdb, this immuneACCESS dataset retains in-frame rearrangements with V and J assigned. A fraction of the clones does not appear; measured against another copy, unresolved V genes explain less than half of the discrepancy, and the remainder lacks a known reason. Clone size and V and J calls were adopted from that table, with D and trimming inferred from the DNA. This sample has 900,000 or so clones in its table, and around a sixth of those were observed once. The top ten constitute 0.02% to 0.03% of the sample.

A single peripheral blood draw of around 0.11 L on average was collected from each donor into heparinised tubes. Naive, central memory, regulatory and stem cell-like memory CD4+ T cells were sorted on a BD FACSAria II using a panel including CD45RO, CCR7, CD25, CD127, CD95 and CD27. Purity was above 95% for every sorted population. PBMCs were separated immediately by Lymphoprep density gradient centrifugation and were stained directly, without being cultured. To minimize batch effects, samples were stained and sorted in pairs, one healthy donor with one patient per experiment. As regards this clone: The clone's antigen remains unknown. No much larger clone exists at a distance of one base, and base qualities are not known.

The germline ends are 10 bases apart after V is trimmed by 4 bases and J by 0 bases. In the germline V gene, CDR1 corresponds to MNHNS and CDR2 to SASEGT. Reading from cysteine to phenylalanine, the CDR3 counts 15 amino acids. Only the CDR3 region is kept as DNA, spanning 45 bases read in frame from base 1. This clonotype was sampled from a woman younger than 30 in good health. What was sequenced was naive CD4+ T cells from blood. In the paper's terms, the cell subset or site label means: true naive CD4+ T cells. The rearrangement joined TRBV6-1 to TRBJ2-1, with the D gene uncertain. Here the CDR3 is given as CASSAFHLSYNEQFF. Read as DNA, the sequence is TGTGCCAGCAGTGCTTTTCACCTCTCCTACAATGAGCAGTTCTTC.